This TCR beta chain was observed in a study of T cells in Graves' hyperthyroidism and ophthalmopathy. Amplification targeted TCR beta CDR3 regions from RNA transcripts. The study used the HTBI primer set for a first-round RT-PCR of the TCR CDR3. TCRdb itself ran the multiplex PCR reads through MiXCR, one entry per CDR3 protein. In the table there are 300,000 to 450,000 distinct CDR3 sequences, around 25% of which are singletons. CDR1 is SGHTA and CDR2 is FQGNSA in the germline V gene. V shed 7 bases, J shed 7 bases, and the junction held 12 bases outside the gene matches. The CDR3 consists of 16 residues. At least ten counts were recorded for this clonotype.

This sequence was found in a middle-aged man with Graves' hyperthyroidism. Material for sequencing was blood. The rearrangement links TRBV7-2 to TRBJ2-1; TRBD2 matches at 11 bases. CDR3 coding DNA: TGTGCCAGCAATATCCTACTAGCGGGAGTTCGAAATGAGCAGTTCTTC. Amino acid sequence: CASNILLAGVRNEQFF. Based on the CDR3 plus reference TRBV7-2 and TRBJ2-1, the full variable domain is GAGVSQSPSNKVTEKGKDVELRCDPISGHTALYWYRQSLGQGLEFLIYFQGNSAPDKSGLPSDRFSAERTGGSVSTLTIQRTQQEDSAVYLCASNILLAGVRNEQFFGPGTRLTVL.